This TCR beta chain was recorded in a study of cytomegalovirus exposure and HLA in healthy donors (dated by TCRdb to 2017 to 2019). Looking at the study overall: In an earlier analysis of 450 to 750 of the donors, 276 Gb of sequence data and 90 million to 130 million unique TCR beta sequences from 180 million or so T cells were reported. In addition to the first cohort of 666 subjects, a separate validation cohort of some 120 different subjects was used. A later genetic analysis took genome-wide SNP genotypes for about three fifths of the roughly 670 donors and used that subset as a discovery cohort. In a later analysis, previously published TCR beta repertoires from more than 500 donors were re-analyzed and high-resolution HLA genotyping was added so that TCR occurrence patterns could be studied. Among the roughly 430 genotyped donors, more than 70% belonged to the genetic ancestry cluster associated with self-reported Caucasian donors. The study combined high-throughput TCR immunosequencing, statistical association of individual TCRs with disease status, and machine learning to predict cytomegalovirus infection status. The later analysis used no new phenotypic data to find candidate immune exposures, relying instead on TCR beta sequences and their occurrence across donors. Every discovery cohort repertoire had been produced on one sequencing platform. Alongside the repertoire data, information on donor age, sex, ethnicity and CMV serostatus was compiled. A handful of DR-DQ haplotypes were handled as single units for association and clustering because linkage in the cohort was strong. Using immunosequencing, the study profiled T cell repertoires from 666 subjects and related those repertoires to cytomegalovirus serostatus. Among 398 genotyped donors of the cohort, an average of around 240,000 unique TCR beta nucleotide sequences were sequenced per donor, around 20% of them non-productive. An early release that covered fewer than 750 HLA-typed donors contained about 300 gigabases of sequencing data and about 84 million unique TCR sequences. The study was designed to test whether signatures of past pathogen exposure could be identified by cataloging public T cell receptors. Both class I and class II loci were covered by HLA typing, at four-digit resolution. An earlier analysis of around 540 of the donors applied high-throughput TCR beta sequencing to assess whether each TCR beta V gene segment acted as functional or pseudogenic. The number of donors typed differed by locus, with roughly 629-640 for A, B, C, DRB1 and DQB1, more than 500 for DQA1, over 600 for DPA1, and some 470 for DPB1.

The method was the immunoSEQ multiplex PCR assay. The multiplex PCR relied on a mix of 60 forward primers for TCR Vbeta segments and 13 reverse primers for TCR Jbeta segments. Amplification of the CDR3 region of rearranged TCR beta genes was performed with a multiplex PCR assay on genomic DNA. The Illumina HiSeq System was used to sequence the amplified TCR beta libraries as 87-base-pair reads. In the authors' own workflow: In a later analysis, 80 million or so unique TCR beta chains were counted across the 690 or so repertoires, and roughly 11 million of these chains were shared by at least two donors. Raw reads were error-corrected and collapsed into unique sequences by a nearest-neighbor algorithm in which closely related sequences were merged to remove PCR and sequencing errors. CDR3 sequences were aligned to IMGT reference sequences to assign V, D and J gene segments. For a sequence to be retained, at least a six-nucleotide match to both a V gene segment and a J gene segment was required. Rearrangements were called productive when the CDR3 lacked stop codons and stayed in frame with V and J; all others were non-productive. CDR3 was defined according to IMGT convention as the region running from the second conserved V-encoded cysteine to the conserved J-encoded phenylalanine. Sequences without an unambiguous match to a single V gene segment were excluded from the earlier analysis of 500 to 700 of the donors. In an earlier analysis of approximately 550 of the donors, V segments were called functional above 56.7% productive rearrangements and were called segregating when the between-donor standard deviation exceeded 5%. A statistical classification framework was built to diagnose cytomegalovirus status from the catalog of TCR beta chain sequences. In a later analysis, TCR nucleotide sequences were compared against IMGT/GENE-DB human TR gene sequences so that V and J genes could be assigned. Using the TCRdist pipeline, a later analysis assigned CDR3 sequences along with most-parsimonious VDJ recombination scenarios. In a later analysis, each TCR beta chain was defined by its CDR3 amino acid sequence together with its V-gene family, and reads lacking a unique V-gene family were excluded. A later analysis removed 500 to 650 highly shared, low-generation-probability nucleotide sequences to deal with suspected cross-contamination and a sequencing artifact. For each public chain, a later analysis derived a clonal expansion index from normalized ranks of inferred template counts within each repertoire. Generation probabilities in a later analysis came from a VDJ recombination model fitted to out-of-frame rearrangements, and those results were checked against IGoR. Hypergeometric tests were used in a later analysis to score TCR-TCR, TCR-HLA and TCR-CMV co-occurrence, with a repertoire-size bias correction applied to the TCR pairs. A later analysis estimated false discovery rates by permuting HLA or CMV assignments 20 times. In a later analysis, co-occurring TCRs were grouped using DBSCAN, with TCRdist sequence similarity added in when clustering inside HLA-allele-positive subsets. Co-occurrence clustering excluded repertoires with fewer than 30,000 or more than 120,000 public chains, plus five with anomalous nucleotide sharing. This immuneACCESS table, as held by TCRdb, lists in-frame sequences with V and J called but not all clones. Of the missing ones, under half trace to an unresolved V gene in checked studies; the others have no known cause. V and J calls and clone size are as listed in that table; D and trimming were resolved from the DNA. Recorded for this sample are fewer than 250,000 clones; around four fifths of them occurred a single time. Together, the top ten hold 0.85% to 1.4% of the sample.

General findings and caveats noted by the study authors: According to a later analysis, TCR association rates differed among HLA loci, with DRB1 alleles showing the most associated TCRs and HLA-C alleles showing the fewest. Linkage disequilibrium might explain the correlated functional status among segregating V segments, but an unknown experimental factor could not be ruled out. Most TCR sequences were seen in very few donors, while some public TCRs were found in many individuals. Strong co-occurrence of HLA alleles, especially DR and DQ, made assigning TCR associations to individual alleles difficult. At a false discovery rate of 0.05, a later analysis linked 16,951 TCR beta sequences to specific HLA alleles. A few of the identified cytomegalovirus-associated TCR beta chains were confirmed in vitro to be specific for cytomegalovirus antigens. Compared with the approximately 670-donor mean, donors in an Asian-associated ancestry cluster had fewer N-insertions in productive TCRs, according to a later genetic analysis. The study listed over 150 TCR beta chains as associated with cytomegalovirus. The sequencing pipeline was judged likely to have produced a cluster of highly shared sequence variants as a technical artifact. In this cohort, only TCR beta chains were sequenced, and detectable features were limited by the absence of alpha or paired-chain data. According to the authors, the approach could potentially be generalized to other disease states and immunological phenotypes. Roughly 17 rarely observed V segments, including chromosome 9 orphons, were excluded from the earlier analysis of about 610 of the donors because counts were too low. The presence/absence analyses assumed that sequencing depth was roughly uniform across donors, and that assumption may not be true. V-gene and J-gene trimming of TCR beta chains was associated with a missense DCLRE1C variant in a later genetic analysis, and the association was replicated in an independent cohort. In a later analysis, HLA-associated TCR beta chains showed more clonal expansion and lower generation probabilities than non-associated chains that were equally common. In both the original and validation cohorts, the classifier was reported to diagnose cytomegalovirus status with high specificity and sensitivity. An earlier analysis of 587 of the donors showed that most TCR beta V segments appeared in productive rearrangements either about 87% or about 30% of the time, which broadly matched IMGT annotations. CMV serostatus was the only immune exposure information available for the cohort. In a later analysis, most CMV-associated TCR beta chains were found to appear HLA-restricted, with HLA associations seemingly driven largely by CMV exposure. A further reported finding was that TCR beta sequences accurately predicted the HLA-A and HLA-B alleles for most subjects in the first cohort. Because HLA typing was missing for some donors at each locus, association tests included only the typed subset. In a later analysis, several top co-occurrence clusters were reported to appear linked to parvovirus B19, influenza, CMV and Epstein-Barr virus.

Of note for this clone: Its target antigen remains unknown. No base quality information exists; no much larger clone differs at one position.

The cohort comprised approximately 700 healthy bone marrow donors. At the time of sampling, all cohort members were nominally healthy, though unrecorded immune exposures were likely present. The donor tested CMV seronegative and was one of the 352 seronegative cohort members. A peripheral blood sample was collected from each donor, and TCR beta sequencing was performed on peripheral blood mononuclear cells. Genomic DNA extraction from the blood cell samples was performed with the Qiagen DNeasy Blood Extraction Kit. This sequence was found in a woman between 40 and 55 years old in good health and CMV-seronegative. Sequencing was done on a sample of PBMCs.

The nucleotides read TGTGCCAGCAGATACACGAACACCGGGGAGCTGTTTTTT. It is translated as CASRYTNTGELFF. The chain joins TRBV2 to TRBJ2-2; there is no confident call for the D gene. The CDR3 starts with the cysteine, ends with the phenylalanine, and has 13 residues. Just CDR3 DNA is preserved here, 39 bases in frame from base 1. From the germline V gene, CDR1 is SNHLY and CDR2 is FYNNEI. Trimming removed 6 bases from V and 0 bases from J, leaving 5 bases between the germline ends.